The 9 T cell receptor beta chains below all came from one sample that was sequenced in a study of low-dose radiotherapy and immunotherapy resistance in tumors. With TRAV- and TRBV-specific primers, first-strand cDNA was made, covering the alpha and beta chains. With a V-primer adapter and a constant-region primer, TCRs were amplified for around 21 PCR cycles. Via MiXCR, TCRdb re-called the reads, giving one row per CDR3 protein. The data hold approximately 30,000 distinct CDR3 sequences, with around 54% observed a single time. Time point reported: after trial treatment. Treatment of the sample: LDRT plus nivolumab, ipilimumab, low-dose cyclophosphamide and aspirin (RACIN trial). This specimen was PBMCs, taken after low-dose radiotherapy plus immunotherapy. The source is a male donor with gallbladder cancer.

This clonotype was counted at least ten times. CDR3 nucleotides: TGTGCCAGCGGGGACTTTGGGGGGGCCTCGTCAAATGAGCAGTTCTTC. Translating it yields CASGDFGGASSNEQFF. The J gene is TRBJ2-1, the V gene TRBV7-9; a possible D gene is TRBD2 (7 bases). Trimming removed 8 bases at V and 7 bases at J, with 24 bases between. Germline CDR1 is SEHNR and CDR2 is FQNEAQ (reference sequence). CDR3 length equals 16 residues.

This clonotype was detected ten times or more. The rearrangement links TRBV9 to TRBJ2-6; 11 positions agree with TRBD1. The CDR3 has 19 residues. J was trimmed by 0 bases and V by 3 bases; bases with no gene match: 8. The germline V gene encodes CDR1 SGDLS and CDR2 YYNGEE. CDR3 sequence reads: CASSARGGTGGSGANVLTF. The CDR3 DNA sequence: TGTGCCAGCAGCGCCCGAGGGGGGACAGGGGGCTCTGGGGCCAACGTCCTGACTTTC.

The chain recombines TRBV6-1 with TRBJ2-3; possibly TRBD2 for D (6 bases). Germline CDR1 and CDR2: MNHNS and SASEGT. Deletions cut 4 bases from V and 4 bases from J, with 21 bases between. This CDR3 has 17 residues. The CDR3 DNA is TGTGCCAGCAGTGGCCCCGAGGTTGGCGGGATCTCAGATACGCAGTATTTT. Translating gives CASSGPEVGGISDTQYF.

The CDR3 is CASSLQRGGTGPPQYF. In DNA form, the CDR3 reads TGTGCCAGCAGTTTACAGCGGGGGGGCACCGGACCCCCGCAGTATTTT. The chain uses TRBV12-3 or TRBV12-4 and TRBJ2-3; 10 nucleotides match TRBD2. The CDR3 loop spans 16 amino acids. V lost 2 bases to trimming and J lost 10 bases; unmatched junction nucleotides: 12.

By proportion, this clonotype is medium-sized (0.01 to 0.1%). The chain recombines TRBV12-3 or TRBV12-4 with TRBJ1-5; TRBD1 agrees at 10 bases. The CDR3 loop spans 18 amino acids. Trimming took 6 bases from V and 1 from J; bases not matched to a gene: 12. CDR3 protein: CASSQPAGTGVSNQPQHF. CDR3 nucleotide sequence: TGTGCCAGCAGCCAACCCGCCGGGACAGGGGTGAGCAATCAGCCCCAGCATTTT.

This clonotype has at least ten counts. The chain carries TRBV30 and TRBJ1-5; 7 bases map to TRBD1. The V and J ends lost 8 bases and 6 bases, in that order; junction bases with no gene match: 13. This CDR3 is built from 14 residues. CDR1 is GTSNPN and CDR2 is SVGIG in the germline V gene (reference sequence). The chain's CDR3 is CANGETGAGQPQHF. As DNA, the CDR3 is TGTGCCAACGGCGAAACAGGGGCCGGTCAGCCCCAGCATTTT.

Regarding this clonotype: It is likely a read error: a sequence one base away is far more abundant. The chain couples TRBV5-1 to TRBJ2-7, with D possibly being TRBD1 (7 bases). The CDR3 runs 16 residues. Germline V gene lookup returns CDR1 SGHRS and CDR2 YFSETQ. V gave up 5 bases and J gave up 7 bases, with 25 bases separating them. CDR3 in amino acids: CASSLVGGTENNEQYF. Here the CDR3 DNA reads TGCGCCAGCAGTCTGGTTGGGGGGACAGAGAACAATGAGCAGTACTTC.

In this sample, this clonotype turned up once. The J gene is TRBJ2-1, the V gene TRBV28; no clear D. Trimming removed 5 bases from V and 0 bases from J, with 17 bases in between. Per the germline V gene, CDR1 is MDHEN and CDR2 is SYDVKM. The CDR3 runs to 17 residues. Written as DNA, the CDR3 is TGTGCCAGCAGTGCCATGTTTGCGGAAAGCTCCTACAATGAGCAGTTCTTC. Translation gives CASSAMFAESSYNEQFF.

CDR3 sequence: CASSPQGPEAGEQYF. The CDR3 DNA is TGTGCCAGCAGCCCACAGGGTCCCGAAGCGGGAGAGCAGTACTTC. The chain combines TRBV21-1 with TRBJ2-7; the D segment call TRBD2 is taken from the table without a DNA check. TRBV21-1 is a recognized pseudogene. This CDR3 contains 15 residues.